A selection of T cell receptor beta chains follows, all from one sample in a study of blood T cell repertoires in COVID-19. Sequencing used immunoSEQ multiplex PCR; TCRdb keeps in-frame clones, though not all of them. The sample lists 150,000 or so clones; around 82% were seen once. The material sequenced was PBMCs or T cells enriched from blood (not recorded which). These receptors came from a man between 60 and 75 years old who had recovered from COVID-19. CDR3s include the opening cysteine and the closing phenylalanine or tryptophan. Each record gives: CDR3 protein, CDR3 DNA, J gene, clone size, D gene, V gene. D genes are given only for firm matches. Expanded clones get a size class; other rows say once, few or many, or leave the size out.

CSVDASGLYNEQFF	TGCAGCGTTGATGCTAGCGGCCTTTACAATGAGCAGTTCTTC	TRBJ2-1	.	TRBD2	TRBV29-1
CASSSRTSGASSHEQYF	TGCGCCAGCAGCTCCCGGACTAGCGGGGCGTCTAGCCACGAGCAGTACTTC	TRBJ2-7	.	TRBD2	TRBV5-1
CASSPFRGNTEAFF	TGTGCCAGCTCACCATTCAGGGGGAACACTGAAGCTTTCTTT	TRBJ1-1	.	.	TRBV18
CASSPGTGLLSGNTIYF	TGTGCCAGCAGCCCCGGGACAGGGTTGCTTTCTGGAAACACCATATATTTT	TRBJ1-3	.	TRBD1	TRBV7-8
CASRDRGYEQYF	TGTGCCTCCCGGGACAGGGGTTACGAGCAGTACTTC	TRBJ2-7	.	TRBD1	TRBV10-3
CASKSPPGNSPLHF	TGTGCCAGCAAGAGTCCTCCAGGAAATTCACCCCTCCACTTT	TRBJ1-6	.	.	TRBV6-5
CASSVGGVGAGGSVNEQFF	TGTGCCAGCAGCGTAGGAGGGGTCGGAGCGGGAGGCAGCGTAAATGAGCAGTTCTTC	TRBJ2-1	.	TRBD2	TRBV9
CASSFSLAGQEQYF	TGTGCCAGCAGTTTCAGTCTAGCGGGACAAGAGCAGTACTTC	TRBJ2-7	.	TRBD2	TRBV28
CASSGGGHEQYF	TGTGCCAGCAGCGGGGGGGGGCACGAGCAGTACTTC	TRBJ2-7	.	.	TRBV5-4
CASSPNSGTAYEQYF	TGTGCCAGCAGCCCAAATTCCGGGACTGCCTACGAGCAGTACTTC	TRBJ2-7	.	.	TRBV7-8
CASSSDRAGGYTF	TGCGCCAGCAGCTCCGACAGGGCTGGTGGCTACACCTTC	TRBJ1-2	few	TRBD1	TRBV5-1
CASIGMGQGNYGYTF	TGTGCCAGCATCGGAATGGGACAGGGTAACTATGGCTACACCTTC	TRBJ1-2	.	TRBD1	TRBV28
CASSPIGAGSTYEQYF	TGTGCCAGCTCACCAATTGGGGCAGGATCAACATACGAGCAGTACTTC	TRBJ2-7	.	.	TRBV18
CASRQGTSGNTIYF	TGTGCCAGCCGACAGGGCACTTCTGGAAACACCATATATTTT	TRBJ1-3	few	TRBD1	TRBV2
CASSVEGTGGNSPLHF	TGTGCCAGCAGCGTAGAAGGGACAGGGGGGAATTCACCCCTCCACTTT	TRBJ1-6	many	TRBD1	TRBV9
CASSPNSAGAGELFF	TGTGCCAGCAGCCCCAATAGCGCCGGGGCCGGGGAGCTGTTTTTT	TRBJ2-2	.	.	TRBV7-3
CSASPPSLGGEQYF	TGCAGTGCTAGTCCCCCCAGCCTGGGGGGCGAGCAGTACTTC	TRBJ2-7	.	.	TRBV20-1
CASSLGLAGGLSYNEQFF	TGTGCCAGCAGCCTTGGACTAGCGGGGGGCCTCTCCTACAATGAGCAGTTCTTC	TRBJ2-1	.	TRBD2	TRBV11-3
CATQLGLAGLGEQFF	TGTGCCACCCAACTAGGACTAGCGGGGTTGGGGGAGCAGTTCTTC	TRBJ2-1	once	TRBD2	TRBV10-3
CASSEQGARRNSPLHF	TGTGCCAGCAGCGAACAGGGGGCAAGACGTAATTCACCCCTCCACTTT	TRBJ1-6	.	TRBD1	TRBV13
CASTPTGLETQYF	TGTGCCAGTACCCCGACAGGGTTAGAGACCCAGTACTTC	TRBJ2-5	once	TRBD1	TRBV19
CASSVHPDSEAFF	TGTGCCAGCAGCGTACATCCGGACAGTGAAGCTTTCTTT	TRBJ1-1	.	.	TRBV9
CATWGVEGVSPLHF	TGTGCCACTTGGGGGGTGGAGGGAGTATCACCCCTCCACTTT	TRBJ1-6	.	.	TRBV6-5
CASSVGNSNQPQHF	TGTGCCAGCAGCGTCGGGAATAGCAATCAGCCCCAGCATTTT	TRBJ1-5	.	.	TRBV7-2
CASSVSPLSNQETQYF	TGTGCCAGCAGCGTAAGCCCACTTAGTAACCAAGAGACCCAGTACTTC	TRBJ2-5	.	.	TRBV9
CASSEFVYEQFF	TGTGCCAGCAGTGAATTTGTCTATGAGCAGTTCTTC	TRBJ2-1	.	.	TRBV25-1
CATSDRYSNQPQHF	TGTGCCACCAGTGACCGCTATAGCAATCAGCCCCAGCATTTT	TRBJ1-5	.	.	TRBV24-1
CASSPRPVSGGTDTQYF	TGTGCCAGCAGCCCGCGGCCAGTCAGCGGGGGCACAGATACGCAGTATTTT	TRBJ2-3	.	TRBD2	TRBV5-4